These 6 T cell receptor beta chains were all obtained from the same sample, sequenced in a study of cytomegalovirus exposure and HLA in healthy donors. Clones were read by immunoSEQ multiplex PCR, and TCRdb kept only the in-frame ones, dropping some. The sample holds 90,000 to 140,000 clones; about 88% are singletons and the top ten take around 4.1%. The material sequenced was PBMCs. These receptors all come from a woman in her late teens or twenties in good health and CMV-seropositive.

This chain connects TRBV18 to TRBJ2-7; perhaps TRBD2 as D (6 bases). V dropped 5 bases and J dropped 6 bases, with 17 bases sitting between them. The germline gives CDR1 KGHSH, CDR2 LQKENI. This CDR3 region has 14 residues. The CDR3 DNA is TGTGCCAGCTCAGGGGCGACGGGGGTATCCGAGCAGTACTTC. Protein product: CASSGATGVSEQYF.

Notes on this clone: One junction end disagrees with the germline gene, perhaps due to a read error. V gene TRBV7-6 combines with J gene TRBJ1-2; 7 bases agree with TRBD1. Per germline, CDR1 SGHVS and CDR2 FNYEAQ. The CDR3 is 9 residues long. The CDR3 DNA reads TGTGCCAGCAGCCCGGACAGGTTCTTC. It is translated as CASSPDRFF.

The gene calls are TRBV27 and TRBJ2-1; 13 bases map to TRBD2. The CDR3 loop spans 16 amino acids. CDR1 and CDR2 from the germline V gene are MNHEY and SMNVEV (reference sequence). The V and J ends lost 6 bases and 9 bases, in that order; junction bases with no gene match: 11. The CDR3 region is CASSPRLAGGAGEQFF. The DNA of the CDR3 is TGTGCCAGCAGCCCAAGACTAGCGGGGGGTGCAGGTGAGCAGTTCTTC.

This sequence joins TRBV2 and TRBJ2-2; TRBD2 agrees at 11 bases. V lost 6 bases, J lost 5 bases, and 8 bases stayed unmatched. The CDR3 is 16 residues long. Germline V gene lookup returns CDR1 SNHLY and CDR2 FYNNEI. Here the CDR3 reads CASRSGTSGNTGELFF. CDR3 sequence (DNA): TGTGCCAGCAGGTCCGGGACTAGCGGAAATACCGGGGAGCTGTTTTTT. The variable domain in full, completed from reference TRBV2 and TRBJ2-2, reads EPEVTQTPSHQVTQMGQEVILRCVPISNHLYFYWYRQILGQKVEFLVSFYNNEISEKSEIFDDQFSVERPDGSNFTLKIRSTKLEDSAMYFCASRSGTSGNTGELFFGEGSRLTVL.

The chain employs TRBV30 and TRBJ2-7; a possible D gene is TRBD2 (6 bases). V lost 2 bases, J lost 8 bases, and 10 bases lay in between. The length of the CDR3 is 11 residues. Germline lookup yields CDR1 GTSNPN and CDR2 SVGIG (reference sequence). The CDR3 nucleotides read TGTGCCTGGAGTTCCGCGGGGCAGCAGTACTTC. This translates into CAWSSAGQQYF.

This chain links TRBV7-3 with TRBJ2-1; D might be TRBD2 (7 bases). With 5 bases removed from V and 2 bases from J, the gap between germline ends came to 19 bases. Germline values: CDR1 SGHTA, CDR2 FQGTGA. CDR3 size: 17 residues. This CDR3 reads CASSPNAGGPAYNEQFF. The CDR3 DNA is TGTGCCAGCAGCCCAAATGCCGGGGGGCCAGCCTACAATGAGCAGTTCTTC.